The 13 T cell receptor beta chains presented below share a single source sample, sequenced in a study of cytotoxic CD8 clonotypes in ibrutinib-treated CLL. Repertoires were generated with immunoSEQ multiplex PCR, while TCRdb's copy carries only in-frame clones and drops some. The table has 250,000 to 350,000 clones, roughly 76% seen once. Here the sequenced sample was PBMCs, taken at disease progression, from a patient treated with ibrutinib. Every receptor here comes from a human donor with chronic lymphocytic leukemia.

This chain connects TRBV7-9 to TRBJ2-3, with TRBD1 identical over 9 bases. V lost 5 bases to trimming and J lost 2 bases; unmatched junction nucleotides: 8. The length of the CDR3 is 16 residues. Germline CDR1 SEHNR, CDR2 FQNEAQ (reference sequence). CDR3 region: CASSPGQGFSTDTQYF. The CDR3 region has the DNA TGTGCCAGCAGCCCGGGACAGGGTTTTTCCACAGATACGCAGTATTTT.

This clone was observed a handful of times. This chain joins TRBV5-1 and TRBJ2-1, with D possibly TRBD2 on 5 matching bases. Germline V lookup: CDR1 SGHRS, CDR2 YFSETQ. Trimming cost V 2 bases and J 2 bases, with 11 bases left between them. The length of the CDR3 is 15 residues. The CDR3 coding sequence is TGCGCCAGCAGCTTCAGCGGACTGGCCTACAATGAGCAGTTCTTC. Its translation is CASSFSGLAYNEQFF.

This rearrangement joins TRBV27 to TRBJ2-7, with 7 bases aligning to TRBD2. J was trimmed by 7 bases and V by 5 bases; bases with no gene match: 11. Germline values: CDR1 MNHEY, CDR2 SMNVEV (reference sequence). The CDR3 runs to 14 residues. CDR3 sequence: CASSTRAGVSEQYF. The DNA for the CDR3 is TGTGCCAGCAGTACACGGGCGGGAGTGTCTGAGCAGTACTTC.

The chain has TRBV4-1 and TRBJ1-1, with a possible D match to TRBD1 (5 bases). Germline CDR1 reads MGHRA; CDR2 reads YSYEKL. The CDR3 is 15 amino acids. Trimming left V 0 bases short and J 1 base short, with 9 bases between. CDR3 DNA sequence: TGCGCCAGCAGCCAAGATATACAGGCGAACACTGAAGCTTTCTTT. It codes for CASSQDIQANTEAFF.

The sample holds a few counts of this clone. The chain employs TRBV15 and TRBJ1-2, with D possibly matching TRBD1 (6 bases). Germline V gene sequence: CDR1 LNHNV, CDR2 YYDKDF (reference sequence). This CDR3 contains 15 residues. Trimming cost V 0 bases and J 3 bases, with 11 bases left between them. CDR3 sequence reads: CATSRDLNRDYGYTF. CDR3 nucleotide sequence: TGTGCCACCAGCAGAGATCTGAACAGGGACTATGGCTACACCTTC. Full variable domain (remainder filled in from reference TRBV15 and TRBJ1-2): DAMVIQNPRYQVTQFGKPVTLSCSQTLNHNVMYWYQQKSSQAPKLLFHYYDKDFNNEADTPDNFQSRRPNTSFCFLDIRSPGLGDTAMYLCATSRDLNRDYGYTFGSGTRLTVV.

This clone was observed once. This chain connects TRBV25-1 to TRBJ2-5; the match to TRBD1 covers 7 bases. The CDR3 runs to 14 residues. The V gene's germline CDR1 is MGHDK and CDR2 SYGVNS. V lost 4 bases, J lost 2 bases, and 4 bases stayed unmatched. CDR3 region: CASSAMGQQETQYF. The CDR3 nucleotides are TGTGCCAGCAGTGCTATGGGACAGCAAGAGACCCAGTACTTC.

This rearrangement joins TRBV19 to TRBJ2-2; maybe TRBD2 (6 bases). The CDR3 has 14 amino acids. Trimming left V 0 bases short and J 7 bases short, with 9 bases between. Germline CDR1 LNHDA, CDR2 SQIVND (reference sequence). In nucleotides, the CDR3 is TGTGCCAGTAGTATAGATTTGGGAGGCGGGGAGCTGTTTTTT. As protein: CASSIDLGGGELFF. Full variable domain (rest looked up from reference TRBV19 and TRBJ2-2): DGGITQSPKYLFRKEGQNVTLSCEQNLNHDAMYWYRQDPGQGLRLIYYSQIVNDFQKGDIAEGYSVSREKKESFPLTVTSAQKNPTAFYLCASSIDLGGGELFFGEGSRLTVL.

The gene calls are TRBV19 and TRBJ2-5; TRBD2 aligns across 15 bases. The germline V gene encodes CDR1 LNHDA and CDR2 SQIVND (reference sequence). The V and J ends lost 3 bases and 1 base, in that order; junction bases with no gene match: 0. The CDR3 length is 16 residues. CDR3 protein: CASSMGLAGGQETQYF. The CDR3 bases are TGTGCCAGTAGTATGGGACTAGCGGGGGGCCAAGAGACCCAGTACTTC.

The chain combines TRBV9 with TRBJ2-7; 9 bases are a match to TRBD2. Germline values: CDR1 SGDLS, CDR2 YYNGEE. This CDR3 has 16 residues. The V and J ends lost 3 bases and 5 bases, in that order; junction bases with no gene match: 12. The CDR3 spells CASSEGRGLAVHEQYF. CDR3 coding DNA: TGTGCCAGCAGCGAGGGGCGGGGACTAGCCGTCCACGAGCAGTACTTC.

The V and J genes are TRBV6-6 and TRBJ1-4; D call uncertain. The CDR3 has 14 amino acids. Trimming removed 0 bases from V and 8 bases from J, with 10 bases in between. From germline, CDR1 is MNHNY and CDR2 SVGAGI (reference sequence). Here the CDR3 reads CASSYSYRSEKLFF. In nucleotides, the CDR3 is TGTGCCAGCAGTTACTCGTACAGATCCGAAAAACTGTTTTTT.

The chain carries TRBV10-2 and TRBJ1-3; D is unresolved. The germline V and J ends were trimmed by 7 bases and 0 bases, with 10 bases remaining between them. Germline V gene data show CDR1 as WSHSY and CDR2 as SAAADI. CDR3 size: 14 residues. DNA for the CDR3: TGCGCCAGCACACTAGGAGCCTCTGGAAACACCATATATTTT. Its translation is CASTLGASGNTIYF.

CDR3 region: CASSRVYKTYEQYF. In DNA, the CDR3 is TGTGCCAGCAGTCGGGTCTATAAAACCTACGAGCAGTACTTC. V is TRBV28 and J is TRBJ2-7; D not resolved. The CDR3 is 14 residues long. Germline CDR1 and CDR2: MDHEN and SYDVKM. Trimming took 5 bases from V and 2 from J, leaving 13 bases between them.

The gene calls are TRBV2 and TRBJ2-3, with D uncertain. Germline CDR1 and CDR2: SNHLY and FYNNEI. The CDR3 contains 13 residues. V shed 6 bases and J shed 2 bases, with 9 bases lying between them. This CDR3 is CASRLENTDTQYF. As DNA, the CDR3 is TGTGCCAGCAGGCTCGAAAACACAGATACGCAGTATTTT.